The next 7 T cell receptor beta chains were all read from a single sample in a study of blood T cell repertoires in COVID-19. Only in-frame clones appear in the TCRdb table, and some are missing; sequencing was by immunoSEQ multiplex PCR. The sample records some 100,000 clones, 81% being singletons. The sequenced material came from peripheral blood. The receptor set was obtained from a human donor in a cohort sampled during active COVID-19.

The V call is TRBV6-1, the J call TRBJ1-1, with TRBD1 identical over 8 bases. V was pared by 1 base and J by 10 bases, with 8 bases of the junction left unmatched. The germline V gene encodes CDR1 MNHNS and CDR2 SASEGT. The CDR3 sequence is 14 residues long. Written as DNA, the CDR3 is TGTGCCAGCAGTGAAGGGGCAGGGGGCTTACGAGCTTTCTTT. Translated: CASSEGAGGLRAFF.

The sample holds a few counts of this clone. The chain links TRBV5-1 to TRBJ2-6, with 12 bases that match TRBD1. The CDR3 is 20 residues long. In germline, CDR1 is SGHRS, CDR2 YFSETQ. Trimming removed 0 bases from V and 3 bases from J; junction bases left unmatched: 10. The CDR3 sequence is CASSLAKPGQGAYGANVLTF. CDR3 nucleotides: TGCGCCAGCAGCTTGGCGAAACCGGGACAGGGGGCGTATGGGGCCAACGTCCTGACTTTC.

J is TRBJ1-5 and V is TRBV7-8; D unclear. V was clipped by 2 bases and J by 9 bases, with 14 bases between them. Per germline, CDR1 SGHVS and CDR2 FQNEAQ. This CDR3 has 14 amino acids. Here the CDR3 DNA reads TGTGCCAGCAGCTTAAATCGATCCCCGGGGCCCCAGCATTTT. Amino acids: CASSLNRSPGPQHF.

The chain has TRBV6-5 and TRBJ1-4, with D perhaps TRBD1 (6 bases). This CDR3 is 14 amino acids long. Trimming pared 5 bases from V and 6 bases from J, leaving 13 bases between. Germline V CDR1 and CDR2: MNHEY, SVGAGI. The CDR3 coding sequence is TGTGCCAGCAGTCTTAACAGGGTGGATGAAAAACTGTTTTTT. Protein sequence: CASSLNRVDEKLFF.

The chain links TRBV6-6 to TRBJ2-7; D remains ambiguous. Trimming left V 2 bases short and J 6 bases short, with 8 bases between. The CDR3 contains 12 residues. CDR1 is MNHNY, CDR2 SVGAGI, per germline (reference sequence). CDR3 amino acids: CASSYTTSEQYF. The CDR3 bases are TGTGCCAGCAGTTACACTACGAGCGAGCAGTACTTC.

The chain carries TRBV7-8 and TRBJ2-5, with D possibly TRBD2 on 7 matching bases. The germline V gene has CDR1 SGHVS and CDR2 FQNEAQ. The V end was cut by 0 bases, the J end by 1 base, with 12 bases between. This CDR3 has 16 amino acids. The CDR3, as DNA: TGTGCCAGCAGCTTAGCGCGGGGGCTTGGCCAAGAGACCCAGTACTTC. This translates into CASSLARGLGQETQYF.

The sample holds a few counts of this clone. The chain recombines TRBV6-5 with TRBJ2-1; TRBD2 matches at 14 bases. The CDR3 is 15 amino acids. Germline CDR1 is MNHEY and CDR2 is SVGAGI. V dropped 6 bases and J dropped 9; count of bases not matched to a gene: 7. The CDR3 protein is CASRPTSGGALEQFF. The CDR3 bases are TGTGCCAGCAGGCCGACTAGCGGGGGGGCCCTTGAGCAGTTCTTC.